The 30 T cell receptor beta chains below all came from one sample that was sequenced in a study of T-cell memory formation after mild COVID-19. From the 5' RACE reads, TCRdb called clonotypes with MiXCR, one entry per CDR3 protein. Of under 450,000 distinct CDR3 sequences listed, about a quarter are singletons. The sequenced sample consisted of PBMCs or a T cell subset sorted from them (not recorded which). These receptors were obtained from an adult woman who had mild COVID-19 (a few samples of this study predate the infection). Cell type and time point are not known.

This clonotype was observed a few times. This chain joins TRBV7-3 and TRBJ2-2; D could derive from TRBD1 or TRBD2 (5 bases each). CDR3 length: 16 residues. Trimming removed 0 bases from V and 0 bases from J, with 8 bases in between. CDR1 and CDR2 from the germline V gene are SGHTA and FQGTGA. CDR3 in amino acids: CASSLTGRSNTGELFF. DNA for the CDR3: TGTGCCAGCAGCTTAACGGGACGGTCGAACACCGGGGAGCTGTTTTTT.

The sample holds a few counts of this clonotype. The chain links TRBV5-1 to TRBJ2-3; no definite D call. CDR3 length: 15 amino acids. The germline V and J ends were trimmed by 2 bases and 1 base, with 11 bases remaining between them. Germline-derived CDR1 and CDR2 are SGHRS and YFSETQ. CDR3 residues: CASSFSTDRTDTQYF. CDR3 DNA sequence: TGCGCCAGCAGCTTTTCTACAGACCGCACAGATACGCAGTATTTT.

This chain uses TRBV6-2 or TRBV6-3 with TRBJ2-7, with 7 bases matching TRBD2. Losses at the gene ends were 0 bases for V and 1 base for J; bases not matched to a gene: 3. CDR3 size: 15 residues. CDR1 is MNHEY, CDR2 SVGEGT, per germline. The CDR3 here is CASSYSAGESYEQYF. DNA for the CDR3: TGTGCCAGCAGTTACTCGGCGGGAGAATCCTACGAGCAGTACTTC.

This clonotype was seen more than once but under ten times. The chain couples TRBV7-2 to TRBJ2-3; a weak D match, TRBD1 (8 bases). The V end lost 5 bases, the J end lost 0 bases, and 15 bases lay between the germline ends. CDR3 length: 16 residues. CDR1 SGHTA and CDR2 FQGNSA come from the germline V gene. The CDR3 DNA reads as TGTGCCAGCAGCAACAGGGGGGGGGCTAGCACAGATACGCAGTATTTT. This gives the protein CASSNRGGASTDTQYF.

This clonotype was observed at least ten times. The chain is built from TRBV12-3 or TRBV12-4 and TRBJ2-7, with D maybe TRBD2 (5 bases). V lost 3 bases and J lost 0, with 18 bases in between. The CDR3 sequence is 17 residues long. The CDR3 bases are TGTGCCAGCAGTTTTCTGGGGAGAACCCCGCTCTCCTACGAGCAGTACTTC. Protein product: CASSFLGRTPLSYEQYF.

The chain recombines TRBV10-3 with TRBJ2-2; a possible D gene is TRBD1 (5 bases). The CDR3 contains 16 residues. V was trimmed by 3 bases and J by 7 bases, leaving 18 bases between them. Looked up from germline, CDR1 is ENHRY and CDR2 is SYGVKD. For the CDR3, the DNA is TGTGCCATCAGTGACCCTCCAAGGACAACCTACGGGGAGCTGTTTTTT. Translation: CAISDPPRTTYGELFF.

The chain joins TRBV5-4 to TRBJ2-5, with TRBD2 matching 8 bases. The junction had 14 bases not matched to a gene; V was cut back by 3 bases and J by 4 bases. This CDR3 comprises 17 residues. Germline V gene sequence: CDR1 SGHNT, CDR2 YYREEE (reference sequence). CDR3: CASSSLKTGTRGETQYF. The CDR3 bases are TGTGCCAGCAGCTCGCTAAAGACCGGGACTAGGGGAGAGACCCAGTACTTC.

The genes are TRBV9 and TRBJ1-2; D unclear. The V and J ends lost 0 bases and 0 bases respectively, with 9 bases between them. The CDR3 contains 15 residues. Germline V gene lookup returns CDR1 SGDLS and CDR2 YYNGEE. The CDR3 loop reads CASSVAGFTNYGYTF. CDR3 bases: TGTGCCAGCAGCGTAGCGGGATTCACTAACTATGGCTACACCTTC.

The chain combines TRBV12-3 or TRBV12-4 with TRBJ2-1, with 10 bases matching TRBD2. The CDR3 has 17 residues. The V and J ends lost 6 bases and 6 bases, in that order; junction bases with no gene match: 14. CDR3 DNA sequence: TGTGCCAGCAGAATGCCCCTTAGCGGGAGGCAGGGCAATGAGCAGTTCTTC. Protein: CASRMPLSGRQGNEQFF.

This clonotype was seen many times. The genes are TRBV20-1 and TRBJ1-1; TRBD1 matches 9 bases. J lost 3 bases, V lost 0 bases, and 5 bases had no gene match. CDR3 length: 15 residues. Per the germline V gene, CDR1 is DFQATT and CDR2 is SNEGSKA (reference sequence). The chain's CDR3 is CSAREQGALDTEAFF. The CDR3 coding sequence is TGCAGTGCTAGAGAACAGGGGGCCTTGGACACTGAAGCTTTCTTT.

This clonotype was seen a few times. The V gene is TRBV7-2, the J gene TRBJ1-5; possibly TRBD1 for D (5 bases). Trimming cost V 6 bases and J 4 bases, with 10 bases left between them. The length of the CDR3 is 13 residues. Germline V gene lookup returns CDR1 SGHTA and CDR2 FQGNSA. The DNA for the CDR3 is TGTGCCAGCAGGAAGGGACCTAATCAGCCCCAGCATTTT. It yields the protein CASRKGPNQPQHF. Full variable domain (missing parts from reference TRBV7-2 and TRBJ1-5): GAGVSQSPSNKVTEKGKDVELRCDPISGHTALYWYRQSLGQGLEFLIYFQGNSAPDKSGLPSDRFSAERTGGSVSTLTIQRTQQEDSAVYLCASRKGPNQPQHFGDGTRLSIL.

The chain joins TRBV24-1 to TRBJ1-4, with 8 bases lining up with TRBD1. V lost 4 bases and J lost 10; bases outside the gene matches: 13. Germline CDR1 reads KGHDR; CDR2 reads SFDVKD. The length of the CDR3 is 16 residues. Here the CDR3 DNA reads TGTGCCACCAGTGACAATCCAGGACAGGGAGGCGGAAAACTGTTTTTT. Encoded protein: CATSDNPGQGGGKLFF.

This chain uses TRBV18 with TRBJ2-7; D may be TRBD2 (5 bases). This CDR3 is built from 13 residues. CDR1 KGHSH and CDR2 LQKENI come from the germline V gene. Trimming left V 2 bases short and J 3 bases short, with 8 bases between. CDR3 sequence: CASSPRENYEQYF. Written as DNA, the CDR3 is TGTGCCAGCTCACCAAGGGAGAACTACGAGCAGTACTTC.

The genes are TRBV6-5 and TRBJ1-2; 7 bases are a match to TRBD1. The CDR3 is 15 amino acids. Germline V gives CDR1 MNHEY, CDR2 SVGAGI. The junction had 10 bases not matched to a gene; V was cut back by 4 bases and J by 5 bases. In DNA form, the CDR3 reads TGTGCCAGCAGTTCCTCCTCGACAGGGTTGTATGGCTACACCTTC. As protein: CASSSSSTGLYGYTF.

This chain connects TRBV18 to TRBJ1-5; TRBD1 matches 10 bases. The length of the CDR3 is 16 residues. Looked up from germline, CDR1 is KGHSH and CDR2 is LQKENI. Unmatched junction bases numbered 4, after V lost 3 bases and J lost 2 bases. CDR3 region: CASSPYGTGGNQPQHF. CDR3 bases: TGTGCCAGCTCACCTTACGGGACAGGGGGCAATCAGCCCCAGCATTTT.

This clonotype was detected a few times. The chain links TRBV7-9 to TRBJ1-1; possibly TRBD1 for D (5 bases). The CDR3 extends over 18 amino acids. The ends were cut back, 2 bases at V and 2 bases at J, with 21 bases in the middle. The germline CDR1 and CDR2 sequences are SEHNR and FQNEAQ (reference sequence). For the CDR3, the DNA is TGTGCCAGCAGCTTACCCTCGGGGCGGGCCATGGGAAACACTGAAGCTTTCTTT. It is translated as CASSLPSGRAMGNTEAFF.

The V and J genes are TRBV9 and TRBJ2-1; the match to TRBD2 covers 10 bases. This CDR3 region has 15 residues. Looked up from germline, CDR1 is SGDLS and CDR2 is YYNGEE. The ends lost 3 bases at V and 6 bases at J; junction bases unmatched: 6. The CDR3: CASSESGRAGNEQFF. CDR3 DNA sequence: TGTGCCAGCAGCGAAAGCGGGAGGGCCGGCAATGAGCAGTTCTTC.

This chain uses TRBV6-2 or TRBV6-3 with TRBJ2-3; D uncertain. The V and J ends lost 0 bases and 3 bases respectively, with 4 bases between them. CDR3 length: 13 residues. Germline values: CDR1 MNHEY, CDR2 SVGEGT. This CDR3 reads CASSYSFTDTQYF. For the CDR3, the DNA is TGTGCCAGCAGTTACTCCTTTACAGATACGCAGTATTTT.

The chain recombines TRBV29-1 with TRBJ2-5; TRBD1 might be the D (6 bases). The CDR3 sequence is 11 residues long. V was cut by 6 bases and J by 5 bases, with 10 bases left in between. Germline CDR1 and CDR2: SQVTM and ANQGSEA. The CDR3 DNA is TGCAGCGTGGACAGCGTCGAGACCCAGTACTTC. Encoded protein: CSVDSVETQYF.

The J gene is TRBJ2-7, the V gene TRBV5-1; 8 bases map to TRBD1. The trim removed 3 bases at V and 2 bases at J, leaving 4 bases unmatched. This CDR3 spans 14 amino acids. Per germline, CDR1 SGHRS and CDR2 YFSETQ. CDR3 nucleotides: TGCGCCAGCAGCTACCGACAGGGGCCCTACGAGCAGTACTTC. Translated, it gives CASSYRQGPYEQYF.

This chain connects TRBV19 to TRBJ1-5; the match to TRBD1 covers 9 bases. V gave up 5 bases and J gave up 11 bases; unmatched junction bases: 19. The germline V gene encodes CDR1 LNHDA and CDR2 SQIVND (reference sequence). The CDR3 covers 17 residues. This CDR3 is CASSSQAKGQGSWTQHF. Written as DNA, the CDR3 is TGTGCCAGTAGTTCTCAGGCCAAGGGACAGGGATCGTGGACCCAGCATTTT.

This clonotype was seen a few times. This chain joins TRBV7-6 and TRBJ1-2, with no clear D. The V gene lost 3 bases and the J gene lost 1 base, with 9 bases spanning the gap. Germline CDR1 is SGHVS and CDR2 is FNYEAQ. This CDR3 has 14 amino acids. The CDR3 here is CASSFGTNNYGYTF. In nucleotides, the CDR3 is TGTGCCAGCAGCTTTGGTACCAATAACTATGGCTACACCTTC.

V is TRBV20-1 and J is TRBJ2-3, with 13 bases identical to TRBD2. The CDR3 has 13 amino acids. CDR1 is DFQATT, CDR2 SNEGSKA, per germline (reference sequence). CDR3 DNA: TGCAGCACTAGCGGGGGGGGGACAGATACGCAGTATTTT. Translated, it gives CSTSGGGTDTQYF.

V gene TRBV28 combines with J gene TRBJ1-1; no clear D. Trimming removed 6 bases at V and 4 bases at J, with 21 bases between. CDR3 size: 16 residues. Germline V lookup: CDR1 MDHEN, CDR2 SYDVKM. The CDR3 sequence: CASSLDPVNLSTEAFF. The CDR3 nucleotides are TGTGCCAGCAGCCTCGACCCCGTGAACCTGAGCACTGAAGCTTTCTTT. The full variable domain, completed using reference TRBV28 and TRBJ1-1, is DVKVTQSSRYLVKRTGEKVFLECVQDMDHENMFWYRQDPGLGLRLIYFSYDVKMKEKGDIPEGYSVSREKKERFSLILESASTNQTSMYLCASSLDPVNLSTEAFFGQGTRLTVV.

This chain connects TRBV21-1 to TRBJ2-5; TRBD2 was called by the table and not checked on the DNA. TRBV21-1 is marked as a pseudogene. The CDR3 has 14 amino acids. The CDR3 region has the DNA TGTGCCAGCAGCACCCGTCAGGAGGTCGAGACCCAGTACTTC. This codes for CASSTRQEVETQYF.

The chain combines TRBV20-1 with TRBJ1-1; D ambiguous. Germline CDR1 is DFQATT and CDR2 is SNEGSKA (reference sequence). V lost 4 bases and J lost 4, with 10 bases in between. The CDR3 runs to 12 residues. The CDR3: CSATGDPTEAFF. The CDR3 bases are TGCAGTGCTACGGGAGACCCCACTGAAGCTTTCTTT.

The CDR3 spells CSARGPPWRTSTDTQYF. The CDR3 DNA follows: TGCAGTGCTAGAGGTCCGCCATGGCGCACGAGCACAGATACGCAGTATTTT. This chain uses TRBV20-1 with TRBJ2-3; D ambiguous. The CDR3 is made up of 17 amino acids. V lost 1 base, J lost 0 bases, and 17 bases lay in between. Germline V lookup: CDR1 DFQATT, CDR2 SNEGSKA (reference sequence).

This sequence joins TRBV4-2 and TRBJ2-1; 9 nucleotides match TRBD2. The germline V gene has CDR1 LGHNA and CDR2 YNFKEQ. Trimming at V came to 0 bases and at J to 6 bases, leaving 3 bases not matched to a gene. The CDR3 has 15 residues. CDR3 residues: CASSQDWRGGNEQFF. The CDR3 nucleotides read TGTGCCAGCAGCCAAGACTGGCGGGGGGGCAATGAGCAGTTCTTC.

As for this clonotype: One end of the junction is discordant with germline, which a read error may explain. This chain joins TRBV13 and TRBJ1-2; possible D gene TRBD1, 5 bases. Germline V CDR1 and CDR2: PRHDT, FYEKMQ (reference sequence). The length of the CDR3 is 12 residues. CDR3 loop: CASSPPLKGIHF. DNA for the CDR3: TGTGCCAGCAGCCCCCCCCTCAAGGGGATTCACTTC.

This sequence joins TRBV5-6 and TRBJ2-5; the match to TRBD1 covers 7 bases. J lost 5 bases, V lost 1 base, and 5 bases had no gene match. CDR3 length: 14 amino acids. Germline-derived CDR1 and CDR2 are SGHDT and YYEEEE. CDR3 sequence (DNA): TGTGCCAGCAGCTTGAACAGGGGCTTGGAGACCCAGTACTTC. Protein sequence: CASSLNRGLETQYF.